These T cell receptor beta chains were read from a single sample in a study of cytomegalovirus exposure and HLA in healthy donors. Libraries were prepared by immunoSEQ multiplex PCR; TCRdb keeps only in-frame clonotypes and omits some of them. This sample carries roughly 150,000 clones, around 83% of them seen once, and the ten largest clones take roughly 2.4%. The sequencing sample was made of PBMCs. The receptors here all came from a woman between 18 and 29 years old in good health and CMV-seronegative. Each CDR3 is given with its conserved first and last residue. The order of the fields is V gene, D gene, clone size, J gene, CDR3 DNA, CDR3 protein. A D gene is named only where the DNA matches it firmly. Size is stated for part of the rows, as once, few or many counts, or as a class when the clone is expanded.

>TRBV7-9|NA|NA|TRBJ1-1
TGTGCCAGCAGCCGCCGGGTTGAAAGGAACACTGAAGCTTTCTTT
CASSRRVERNTEAFF
>TRBV25-1|NA|NA|TRBJ2-7
TGTGCCAGCAGTCTCCCAGGGCTCTACGAGCAGTACTTC
CASSLPGLYEQYF
>TRBV5-6|TRBD1|few|TRBJ2-3
TGTGCCAGCAGCTCGTCCGGGACAGCGAGCACAGATACGCAGTATTTT
CASSSSGTASTDTQYF
>TRBV10-3|NA|NA|TRBJ1-5
TGTGCCATCAGTGAGTCGGTCGGTTCAAATCAGCCCCAGCATTTT
CAISESVGSNQPQHF
>TRBV30|TRBD1|NA|TRBJ1-4
TGTGCCTGGAGTGGGACAGGGGTAGAAAAACTGTTTTTT
CAWSGTGVEKLFF
>TRBV6-1|NA|NA|TRBJ1-2
TGTGCCAGCAGTGATGGGAGATACTATGGCTACACCTTC
CASSDGRYYGYTF
>TRBV28|NA|NA|TRBJ1-3
TGTGCCAGCTCCTTTCGTAGAGGCTCTGGAAACACCATATATTTT
CASSFRRGSGNTIYF
>TRBV13|TRBD2|NA|TRBJ2-1
TGTGCCAGCAGCTTAGGACGCGGGGGAGAGAGGAATGAGCAGTTCTTC
CASSLGRGGERNEQFF
>TRBV10-2|NA|NA|TRBJ2-1
TGCGCCAGCAGTGGGACGGGAACAAACTACAATGAGCAGTTCTTC
CASSGTGTNYNEQFF
>TRBV6-6|TRBD1|NA|TRBJ2-4
TGTGCCAGCAGCCCCGGGACAGGGGGAAATAACATTCAGTACTTC
CASSPGTGGNNIQYF
>TRBV19|NA|NA|TRBJ2-7
TGTGCCAGTAGCTACTTGGGAGGAGGGCAGTACTTC
CASSYLGGGQYF
>TRBV9|TRBD2|NA|TRBJ2-3
TGTGCCAGCAGCCCCGGGACTAGCGACACAGATACGCAGTATTTT
CASSPGTSDTDTQYF
>TRBV27|TRBD1|NA|TRBJ2-7
TGTGCCAGCAGTATCCGGGACAGGGCCCACGAGCAGTACTTC
CASSIRDRAHEQYF
>TRBV5-1|TRBD1|NA|TRBJ1-4
TGCGCCAGCAGCTTGGGACAGGGGGGCGGTAGAGAAAAACTGTTTTTT
CASSLGQGGGREKLFF
>TRBV19|TRBD1|NA|TRBJ2-4
TGTGCCAGTAGTGGGCTCAGGGGACAGCTACTCGGGAACATTCAGTACTTC
CASSGLRGQLLGNIQYF
>TRBV28|NA|NA|TRBJ1-4
TGTGCCAGCAGTTTATTACGGGAAAAACTGTTTTTT
CASSLLREKLFF
>TRBV28|TRBD1|NA|TRBJ1-2
TGTGCCAGCAGTTTGGGGACAGGCAACTATGGCTACACCTTC
CASSLGTGNYGYTF
>TRBV7-3|NA|NA|TRBJ2-5
TGTGCCAGCAGCTTGTCGGGGGTAGGCCAAGAGACCCAGTACTTC
CASSLSGVGQETQYF
>TRBV29-1|TRBD1|NA|TRBJ2-7
TGCAGCGTCACAGGGGGGAACCCCTACGAGCAGTACTTC
CSVTGGNPYEQYF
>TRBV6-5|TRBD1|NA|TRBJ2-7
TGTGCCAGCAGTAAGGACAGGTACGAGCAGTACTTC
CASSKDRYEQYF
>TRBV5-1|TRBD1|NA|TRBJ1-2
TGCGCCAGCAGCCCCGCCGACTTAGGGGGCTCGAGAGGCTACACCTTC
CASSPADLGGSRGYTF
>TRBV6-5|NA|NA|TRBJ1-1
TGTGCCAGCAGTTACTTCTACAGGGAGAACACTGAAGCTTTCTTT
CASSYFYRENTEAFF
>TRBV5-5|NA|NA|TRBJ2-3
TGTGCCAGCAGCTTGTCTGAGTTATCCACGCAGTATTTT
CASSLSELSTQYF
>TRBV6-6|TRBD1|NA|TRBJ2-3
TGTGCCAGCAGTAGGGGACAGGGGACTACAGATACGCAGTATTTT
CASSRGQGTTDTQYF
>TRBV4-2|NA|NA|TRBJ1-2
TGTGCCAGCAGCCAGACAGGTTCTGGGGGCTATGGCTACACCTTC
CASSQTGSGGYGYTF
>TRBV2|TRBD2|NA|TRBJ2-3
TGTGCCGGCCGACTAGCGGGAGACACAGATACGCAGTATTTT
CAGRLAGDTDTQYF
>TRBV4-1|NA|once|TRBJ1-6
TGCGCCAGCAGCCAAGATGACAGCCGCAATTCACCCCTCCACTTT
CASSQDDSRNSPLHF
>TRBV28|TRBD2|few|TRBJ2-3
TGTGCCAGCAACAGCGGGGGCACAGATACGCAGTATTTT
CASNSGGTDTQYF
>TRBV29-1|NA|NA|TRBJ2-7
TGCAGCGTTGAGAGGGTCGGCTCCTACGAGCAGTACTTC
CSVERVGSYEQYF
>TRBV6-1|TRBD1|NA|TRBJ1-5
TGTGCCAGCAGTGAGCACAGGGGCCAGCCCCAGCATTTT
CASSEHRGQPQHF
>TRBV4-3|NA|few|TRBJ2-7
TGCGCCAGCAGCCAAGAACAGGGCTACGAGCAGTACTTC
CASSQEQGYEQYF
>TRBV5-1|TRBD2|NA|TRBJ2-2
TGCGCCAGCGAGAAAACCGGGACTAGCGGGAATGGGGAGCTGTTTTTT
CASEKTGTSGNGELFF
>TRBV9|TRBD1|NA|TRBJ2-5
TGTGCCAGCAGCCCCGCGGACAGGGCGGGGACCCAGTACTTC
CASSPADRAGTQYF
>TRBV4-2|NA|NA|TRBJ1-5
TGTGCCAGCAGCCAAGATCCGGGCAGGGGTGGCAATCAGCCCCAGCATTTT
CASSQDPGRGGNQPQHF
>TRBV19|NA|many|TRBJ2-7
TGTGCCAGTAGTATTCAGCGGTCCTACGAGCAGTACTTC
CASSIQRSYEQYF
>TRBV14|TRBD2|NA|TRBJ2-7
TGTGCCAGCAGCCGGGGGACTAGCGGGAGGGCAGACCACGAGCAGTACTTC
CASSRGTSGRADHEQYF
>TRBV7-9|NA|NA|TRBJ2-5
TGTGCCAGCAGCTTCGGACAGAACCCCCGAAGGGAGACCCAGTACTTC
CASSFGQNPRRETQYF
>TRBV4-1|TRBD1|NA|TRBJ2-7
TGCGCCAGCAGCCCTTACCCTACAGGGGGCTACGAGCAGTACTTC
CASSPYPTGGYEQYF
>TRBV7-9|TRBD2|NA|TRBJ2-1
TGTGCCTGGGGTCGGGGGGGCGAACATGAGCAGTTCTTC
CAWGRGGEHEQFF
>TRBV5-4|NA|few|TRBJ1-2
TGTGCCAGCAGCGTACGACAGGAGGTCTATGGCTACACCTTC
CASSVRQEVYGYTF
>TRBV19|NA|NA|TRBJ2-1
TGTGCCAGTAGTATAGGACTATCATCCGGGGTTCTCAATGAGCAGTTCTTC
CASSIGLSSGVLNEQFF
>TRBV19|TRBD1|NA|TRBJ1-5
TGTGCCAGTAGGGATCCCCCGGCGGGACAGGGGAGCCAGCCCCAGCATTTT
CASRDPPAGQGSQPQHF
>TRBV5-4|TRBD2|once|TRBJ2-3
TGTGCCAGCAGCCCGTGGGAGACTAGCGGGAGGCTAACAGATACGCAGTATTTT
CASSPWETSGRLTDTQYF
>TRBV6-4|NA|NA|TRBJ2-2
TGTGCCAGCAGTGCACAGGGTGCCGGGGAGCTGTTTTTT
CASSAQGAGELFF
>TRBV13|NA|NA|TRBJ2-1
TGTGCCAGCAGCTTAGGACGGGAGACTGAGCAGTTCTTC
CASSLGRETEQFF
>TRBV10-3|TRBD2|once|TRBJ2-1
TGTGCCATCAGTGAGTCCGGGGGGGGACTAGGGTACAATGAGCAGTTCTTC
CAISESGGGLGYNEQFF
>TRBV6-1|NA|NA|TRBJ1-6
TGTGCCAGTAGCCGGGACATCGGGTTGTTTGCACACTTT
CASSRDIGLFAHF
>TRBV9|NA|NA|TRBJ1-2
TGTGCCAGCAGCGTAGGTCCCGGTAATACTAACTATGGCTACACCTTC
CASSVGPGNTNYGYTF
>TRBV2|NA|few|TRBJ1-1
TGTGCCAGCAGTGATCGGGTGGCCGGGACTGAAGCTTTCTTT
CASSDRVAGTEAFF
>TRBV10-2|TRBD2|NA|TRBJ2-2
TGCGCCAGCGGGACTAGCGGAACCACCGGGGAGCTGTTTTTT
CASGTSGTTGELFF
>TRBV28|TRBD1|NA|TRBJ2-5
TGTGCCAGCAGTTTGACAGGGGGCGGTGGGTCCCAGTACTTC
CASSLTGGGGSQYF
>TRBV30|NA|NA|TRBJ1-5
TGTGCCTGGAGTGTACTAGGGAATAGCAATCAGCCCCAGCATTTT
CAWSVLGNSNQPQHF
>TRBV7-2|TRBD1|few|TRBJ2-3
TGTGCCAGCAGCTCCCCCGGGACAGGGGGCGGAGATACGCAGTATTTT
CASSSPGTGGGDTQYF
>TRBV28|NA|once|TRBJ2-7
TGTGCCAGCAGCGTATCGCTTTTCCGAGATCCAGGCTACGAGCAGTACTTC
CASSVSLFRDPGYEQYF
>TRBV7-2|TRBD2|NA|TRBJ2-7
TGTGCCAGCAGCTCCGCGGGGGGCTACGAGCAGTACTTC
CASSSAGGYEQYF